These 30 T cell receptor beta chains were all obtained from the same sample, sequenced in a study of T cells in Graves' hyperthyroidism and ophthalmopathy. Amplification of TCR beta CDR3 regions used RNA as the template. The HTBI primer set was used in a first-round RT-PCR of the TCR CDR3. TCRdb reanalysed the multiplex PCR reads using MiXCR and keeps one entry per CDR3 protein. The sample carries 350,000 to 400,000 distinct CDR3 sequences, around 14% recorded once. Sequenced sample: blood. The source is a woman aged 60-70 years with Graves' hyperthyroidism.

This clonotype was counted many times. The V call is TRBV11-2, the J call TRBJ2-5; either TRBD1 or TRBD2 may fit D (5 bases each). The germline V gene encodes CDR1 SGHAT and CDR2 FQNNGV. The CDR3 length is 15 residues. Trimming pared 1 base from V and 3 bases from J, leaving 12 bases between. The CDR3 reads CASSLARLGEETQYF. CDR3 bases: TGTGCCAGCAGCTTAGCGCGGCTGGGGGAAGAGACCCAGTACTTC.

To note about this clonotype: One base away lies a much larger clone, so this may be a sequencing read error. CDR3 DNA: TGCGCCAGCAGCTTGACGGGGGAGCGAGATTCACCCCTCCACTTT. Translating gives CASSLTGERDSPLHF. The chain combines TRBV5-1 with TRBJ1-6; the D gene is possibly TRBD1 (5 bases). Germline V gives CDR1 SGHRS, CDR2 YFSETQ. The CDR3 runs 15 residues. Trimming stripped 1 base from V and 8 bases from J, with 13 bases between.

This clonotype was recorded at least ten times. This chain connects TRBV7-9 to TRBJ2-5, with TRBD2 matching over 7 bases. Germline CDR1 SEHNR, CDR2 FQNEAQ (reference sequence). The length of the CDR3 is 16 residues. Losses at the gene ends were 5 bases for V and 2 bases for J; bases not matched to a gene: 11. CDR3 nucleotides: TGTGCCAGCAGCCTAGGGCAGGGCGGGGGTCAAGAGACCCAGTACTTC. The encoded protein is CASSLGQGGGQETQYF. The full variable domain, its missing parts supplied by reference TRBV7-9 and TRBJ2-5, is DTGVSQNPRHKITKRGQNVTFRCDPISEHNRLYWYRQTLGQGPEFLTYFQNEAQLEKSRLLSDRFSAERPKGSFSTLEIQRTEQGDSAMYLCASSLGQGGGQETQYFGPGTRLLVL.

The CDR3 nucleotides read TGTGCCAGTAGTATAGTCAACAGGAGCTCCTATAATTCACCCCTCCACTTT. It yields the protein CASSIVNRSSYNSPLHF. V is TRBV19 and J is TRBJ1-6, with D possibly being TRBD1 (5 bases). The germline V and J ends were trimmed by 1 base and 0 bases, with 10 bases remaining between them. There are 17 residues in the CDR3. Germline CDR1 and CDR2: LNHDA and SQIVND (reference sequence).

This clonotype was picked up many times. The CDR3 reads CASGGTSGWEQYF. In DNA form, the CDR3 reads TGTGCCTCGGGGGGGACTAGTGGTTGGGAGCAGTACTTC. The chain is built from TRBV10-3 and TRBJ2-7; 8 bases agree with TRBD2. Germline CDR1 and CDR2: ENHRY and SYGVKD. With V trimmed by 11 bases and J by 7 bases, 13 bases remained unmatched. This CDR3 spans 13 amino acids.

This clonotype was seen at least ten times. V usage is TRBV5-1 and J usage is TRBJ1-1; D remains unclear. The length of the CDR3 is 13 residues. Germline CDR1 and CDR2: SGHRS and YFSETQ. With 0 bases removed from V and 6 bases from J, the gap between germline ends came to 9 bases. CDR3 protein: CASSLDSFSEAFF. DNA of the CDR3: TGCGCCAGCAGCTTGGACAGCTTTTCTGAAGCTTTCTTT.

Many counts were recorded for this clonotype. V and J are TRBV12-5 and TRBJ1-1; D call uncertain. Germline V gives CDR1 LGHNT, CDR2 FRNRAP. V gave up 4 bases and J gave up 1 base, with 7 bases separating them. The CDR3 totals 13 residues. CDR3 sequence reads: CASGSSGNTEAFF. As DNA, the CDR3 is TGTGCTAGTGGTTCATCAGGGAACACTGAAGCTTTCTTT.

The sample holds a few counts of this clonotype. The chain employs TRBV7-2 and TRBJ2-3; the match to TRBD2 covers 8 bases. V gave up 5 bases and J gave up 9 bases; unmatched junction bases: 10. The CDR3 is 14 amino acids. Germline CDR1 and CDR2: SGHTA and FQGNSA. In DNA form, the CDR3 reads TGTGCCAGCAGCGTTTCTTTAGCGGGAAGGACGCAGTATTTT. Its protein is CASSVSLAGRTQYF.

About this clonotype itself: The junction departs from the called germline gene at one end, perhaps through a read error. The V call is TRBV10-3, the J call TRBJ2-3; 10 bases agree with TRBD2. The CDR3 runs 16 residues. Looked up from germline, CDR1 is ENHRY and CDR2 is SYGVKD. This chain's CDR3 is CAISQSAGGGTDTQYF. The CDR3, as DNA: TGTGCCATCAGTCAGTCAGCGGGAGGGGGCACAGATACGCAGTATTTT.

This clonotype was counted ten times or more. The chain couples TRBV18 to TRBJ2-1; D is possibly TRBD1 (6 bases). CDR1 KGHSH and CDR2 LQKENI come from the germline V gene. V dropped 0 bases and J dropped 5 bases, with 14 bases sitting between them. This CDR3 spans 16 amino acids. This chain's CDR3 is CASSPPVRGEDNEQFF. CDR3 coding DNA: TGTGCCAGCTCACCACCGGTCAGGGGAGAGGACAATGAGCAGTTCTTC. Drawing the rest from reference TRBV18 and TRBJ2-1, the complete variable domain is NAGVMQNPRHLVRRRGQEARLRCSPMKGHSHVYWYRQLPEEGLKFMVYLQKENIIDESGMPKERFSAEFPKEGPSILRIQQVVRGDSAAYFCASSPPVRGEDNEQFFGPGTRLTVL.

This clonotype was counted between two and nine times. A much more abundant neighbour one base away suggests this may be a read error. The V gene is TRBV6-1, the J gene TRBJ1-5; a possible D gene is TRBD1 (5 bases). Germline V lookup: CDR1 MNHNS, CDR2 SASEGT. This CDR3 contains 15 residues. V lost 5 bases and J 6 bases, leaving 17 bases between the germline ends. The CDR3 DNA is TGTGCCAGCAGTTACTCTTCAGGGAGGGGTCAGCCCCAGCATTTT. Protein product: CASSYSSGRGQPQHF.

This chain uses TRBV20-1 with TRBJ1-5; D call uncertain. Trimming took off 4 bases at V and 6 bases at J, with 16 bases between the two ends. The CDR3 has 14 residues. Per germline, CDR1 DFQATT and CDR2 SNEGSKA (reference sequence). CDR3 in amino acids: CSAIDPRSGQPQHF. CDR3 DNA: TGCAGTGCTATAGACCCTCGGTCAGGTCAGCCCCAGCATTTT.

This chain uses TRBV19 with TRBJ1-2; possibly TRBD1 for D (5 bases). The CDR3 is 14 residues long. Germline CDR1 and CDR2: LNHDA and SQIVND (reference sequence). Trimming cost V 6 bases and J 4 bases, with 15 bases left between them. The CDR3 DNA reads as TGTGCCAGTAGACCTCTTGCGACAGCCTATGGCTACACCTTC. Protein: CASRPLATAYGYTF.

Many counts were recorded for this clonotype. The DNA of the CDR3 is TGTGCCAGCAGAGCTCAAGCGGGAGGTTACAATGAGCAGTTCTTC. Its protein product is CASRAQAGGYNEQFF. The V gene is TRBV7-6, the J gene TRBJ2-1; 9 bases line up with TRBD2. V shed 6 bases and J 4 bases; nucleotides not matched to a gene: 7. CDR1 is SGHVS and CDR2 is FNYEAQ in the germline V gene. The CDR3 length is 15 residues.

In this sample, this clonotype turned up many times. The chain combines TRBV6-6 with TRBJ2-7, with no clear D. The V gene lost 1 base and the J gene lost 3 bases, with 10 bases spanning the gap. CDR3 length equals 14 residues. Germline V gene data show CDR1 as MNHNY and CDR2 as SVGAGI (reference sequence). In DNA, the CDR3 is TGTGCCAGCAGTTACTTGCGGCTAGACTACGAGCAGTACTTC. Translating it yields CASSYLRLDYEQYF.

This clonotype showed up many times. CDR3 sequence (DNA): TGTGCCAGCAGTTTTCCCGTCACCGGGGAGCTGTTTTTT. This gives the protein CASSFPVTGELFF. V usage is TRBV28 and J usage is TRBJ2-2, with unresolved D. V gave up 3 bases and J gave up 4 bases, with 6 bases separating them. Germline CDR1 MDHEN, CDR2 SYDVKM. The CDR3 spans 13 residues. Full variable domain (outside the CDR3, taken from reference TRBV28 and TRBJ2-2): DVKVTQSSRYLVKRTGEKVFLECVQDMDHENMFWYRQDPGLGLRLIYFSYDVKMKEKGDIPEGYSVSREKKERFSLILESASTNQTSMYLCASSFPVTGELFFGEGSRLTVL.

This clonotype has ten or more counts. The chain combines TRBV10-3 with TRBJ2-7; TRBD1 matches at 7 bases. This CDR3 contains 14 residues. Germline assignment: CDR1 ENHRY and CDR2 SYGVKD. J gave up 3 bases and V 5 bases, and 7 bases lay outside the gene matches. The CDR3 DNA reads TGTGCCATCAGTAGGTCAACAGGGGTCTACGAGCAGTACTTC. Translated: CAISRSTGVYEQYF.

This clonotype was observed at least ten times. The chain carries TRBV28 and TRBJ2-7; D might be TRBD2 (6 bases). This CDR3 contains 13 residues. Trimming took 6 bases from V and 7 from J, leaving 16 bases between them. Germline V gene data show CDR1 as MDHEN and CDR2 as SYDVKM. The CDR3 region has the DNA TGTGCCAGCAGCCCCGGGGGACCGGGGGAGCAGTACTTC. Its translation is CASSPGGPGEQYF. Complete variable domain (other parts from reference TRBV28 and TRBJ2-7): DVKVTQSSRYLVKRTGEKVFLECVQDMDHENMFWYRQDPGLGLRLIYFSYDVKMKEKGDIPEGYSVSREKKERFSLILESASTNQTSMYLCASSPGGPGEQYFGPGTRLTVT.

This rearrangement joins TRBV5-1 to TRBJ2-1; 7 bases are a match to TRBD2. The J call may be mistaken, given a closer DNA end match to TRBJ2-7. Germline CDR1 and CDR2: SGHRS and YFSETQ. The CDR3 consists of 16 residues. The CDR3 loop reads CASSLFASGDNNEQYF. The CDR3 DNA reads as TGCGCCAGCAGCTTGTTTGCTAGCGGAGATAACAATGAGCAGTACTTC.

Comments on this clonotype: Since no conserved phenylalanine or tryptophan closes the CDR3, a read error is the likely cause. The chain joins TRBV11-2 to TRBJ1-6; D not certain. The CDR3 is 15 residues long. Trimming shortened V by 0 bases and J by 7 bases, and 10 bases separated the two germline ends. Germline V lookup: CDR1 SGHAT, CDR2 FQNNGV. The CDR3: CASSLEGGLNSPLHL. For the CDR3, the DNA is TGTGCCAGCAGCTTAGAGGGCGGACTCAATTCACCCCTCCACCTT.

The chain links TRBV29-1 to TRBJ2-5, with D perhaps matching TRBD1 or TRBD2 (5 bases each). Trimming stripped 7 bases from V and 1 base from J, with 13 bases between. Germline V gene data show CDR1 as SQVTM and CDR2 as ANQGSEA. This CDR3 spans 13 amino acids. The CDR3 protein is CSAIVGGQETQYF. CDR3 sequence (DNA): TGCAGCGCCATAGTTGGGGGCCAAGAGACCCAGTACTTC.

The V call is TRBV7-6, the J call TRBJ2-5; perhaps TRBD1 as D (5 bases). The CDR3 totals 14 residues. Trimming removed 0 bases from V and 5 bases from J, with 10 bases in between. CDR1 is SGHVS, CDR2 FNYEAQ, per germline. The CDR3 DNA sequence: TGTGCCAGCAGCTTAGCACCCAGGGCGGAGACCCAGTACTTC. Translating gives CASSLAPRAETQYF. The variable domain in full, with the rest retrieved from reference TRBV7-6 and TRBJ2-5, is GAGVSQSPRYKVTKRGQDVALRCDPISGHVSLYWYRQALGQGPEFLTYFNYEAQQDKSGLPNDRFSAERPEGSISTLTIQRTEQRDSAMYRCASSLAPRAETQYFGPGTRLLVL.

This clonotype showed up many times. This chain links TRBV5-1 with TRBJ2-1, with 11 bases lining up with TRBD2. The V segment lost 4 bases and the J segment 4 bases; nucleotides outside the gene matches: 13. CDR3 length equals 18 residues. Per germline, CDR1 SGHRS and CDR2 YFSETQ. The DNA for the CDR3 is TGCGCCAGCAGCCCAAGGGGCTTAGCGGGAGGGAATTACAATGAGCAGTTCTTC. Translating it yields CASSPRGLAGGNYNEQFF.

This clonotype appeared a few times. The J gene is TRBJ2-1, the V gene TRBV7-9; 10 bases are a match to TRBD1. CDR3 length equals 15 residues. Looked up from germline, CDR1 is SEHNR and CDR2 is FQNEAQ (reference sequence). V trimming: 5 bases; J trimming: 6 bases; junction bases outside the gene matches: 7. The CDR3 DNA sequence: TGTGCCAGCAGCCGGCGGGACAGGGGTAGCAATGAGCAGTTCTTC. The encoded protein is CASSRRDRGSNEQFF.

The chain joins TRBV4-1 to TRBJ2-7; a possible D gene is TRBD2 (5 bases). V lost 3 bases to trimming and J lost 1 base, with 13 bases between them. Germline V gene data show CDR1 as MGHRA and CDR2 as YSYEKL. The CDR3 extends over 15 amino acids. The CDR3 loop reads CASSHSGSGSYEQYF. In DNA form, the CDR3 reads TGCGCCAGCAGCCACAGCGGATCGGGGTCCTACGAGCAGTACTTC.

This clonotype was counted many times. The rearrangement uses TRBV24-1 and TRBJ1-3; D gene uncertain. The CDR3 sequence is 18 residues long. V was clipped by 0 bases and J by 0 bases, with 14 bases between them. The V gene's germline CDR1 is KGHDR and CDR2 SFDVKD. The DNA of the CDR3 is TGTGCCACCAGTGATTTGGATTTGTCTCAGAACTCTGGAAACACCATATATTTT. Translation gives CATSDLDLSQNSGNTIYF.

The CDR3 DNA reads as TGTGCCAGCAGGTCGGGACAGATTTTCCAAGAGACCCAGTACTTC. This gives the protein CASRSGQIFQETQYF. V and J are TRBV7-9 and TRBJ2-5; 7 bases align to TRBD1. The V segment lost 6 bases and the J segment 1 base; nucleotides outside the gene matches: 8. Germline V gene lookup returns CDR1 SEHNR and CDR2 FQNEAQ (reference sequence). The CDR3 runs to 15 residues. Based on the CDR3 plus reference TRBV7-9 and TRBJ2-5, the full variable domain is DTGVSQNPRHKITKRGQNVTFRCDPISEHNRLYWYRQTLGQGPEFLTYFQNEAQLEKSRLLSDRFSAERPKGSFSTLEIQRTEQGDSAMYLCASRSGQIFQETQYFGPGTRLLVL.

Comments on this clonotype: This may be a read error, as it is one base from a much larger clone. V usage is TRBV24-1 and J usage is TRBJ2-2, with 9 bases fitting TRBD2. CDR1 is KGHDR and CDR2 is SFDVKD in the germline V gene. The CDR3 is 16 residues long. CDR3 sequence (DNA): TGTGCCACCAGTGATCTGCGGGGGGGGGACACCGGGGAGCCGTTTTTT. Translation gives CATSDLRGGDTGEPFF.

This clonotype was detected ten times or more. The chain links TRBV6-2 or TRBV6-3 to TRBJ2-7; perhaps TRBD1 as D (6 bases). The CDR3 runs 16 residues. Trimming cost V 5 bases and J 0 bases, with 17 bases left between them. Germline CDR1 and CDR2: MNHEY and SVGEGT. CDR3 in amino acids: CASSRNQGTSSYEQYF. Written as DNA, the CDR3 is TGTGCCAGCAGTCGAAATCAGGGGACCTCCTCCTACGAGCAGTACTTC.

The CDR3: CASSSVDNQYF. CDR3 DNA sequence: TGTGCCAGCAGCTCGGTTGACAATCAGTACTTC. The gene calls are TRBV11-2 and TRBJ2-5; D call uncertain. From germline, CDR1 is SGHAT and CDR2 FQNNGV. Trimming removed 4 bases at V and 11 bases at J, with 11 bases between. The CDR3 has 11 residues. Combining the CDR3 with reference TRBV11-2 and TRBJ2-5 gives the whole variable domain EAGVAQSPRYKIIEKRQSVAFWCNPISGHATLYWYQQILGQGPKLLIQFQNNGVVDDSQLPKDRFSAERLKGVDSTLKIQPAKLEDSAVYLCASSSVDNQYFGPGTRLLVL.